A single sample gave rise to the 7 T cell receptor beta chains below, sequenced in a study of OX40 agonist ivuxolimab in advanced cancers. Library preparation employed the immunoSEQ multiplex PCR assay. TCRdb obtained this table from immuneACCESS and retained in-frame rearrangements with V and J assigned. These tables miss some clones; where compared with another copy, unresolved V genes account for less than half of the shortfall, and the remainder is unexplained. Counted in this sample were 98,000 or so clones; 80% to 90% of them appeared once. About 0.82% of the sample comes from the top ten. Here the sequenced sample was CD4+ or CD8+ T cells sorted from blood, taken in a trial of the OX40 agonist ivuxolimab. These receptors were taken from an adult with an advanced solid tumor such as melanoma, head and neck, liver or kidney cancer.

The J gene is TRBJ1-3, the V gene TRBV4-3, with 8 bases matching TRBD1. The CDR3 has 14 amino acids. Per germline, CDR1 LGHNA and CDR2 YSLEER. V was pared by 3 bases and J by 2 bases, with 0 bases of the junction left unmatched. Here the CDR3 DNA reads TGCGCCAGCAGCCAGACAGGGGCTGGAAACACCATATATTTT. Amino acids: CASSQTGAGNTIYF.

CDR3 coding DNA: TGTGCCAGCTCACCTCCCGGCGAGGAGGAGCAGTACTTC. This gives the protein CASSPPGEEEQYF. The gene calls are TRBV18 and TRBJ2-7; no clear D gene. This CDR3 has 13 amino acids. CDR1 is KGHSH and CDR2 is LQKENI in the germline V gene. V lost 3 bases, J lost 7 bases, and 13 bases lay in between.

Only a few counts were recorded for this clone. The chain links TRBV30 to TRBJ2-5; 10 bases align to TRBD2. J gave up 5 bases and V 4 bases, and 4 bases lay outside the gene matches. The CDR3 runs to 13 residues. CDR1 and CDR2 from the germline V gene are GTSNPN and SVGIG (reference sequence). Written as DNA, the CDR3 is TGTGCCTGGACTAGCGGGAGTGGTGAGACCCAGTACTTC. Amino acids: CAWTSGSGETQYF.

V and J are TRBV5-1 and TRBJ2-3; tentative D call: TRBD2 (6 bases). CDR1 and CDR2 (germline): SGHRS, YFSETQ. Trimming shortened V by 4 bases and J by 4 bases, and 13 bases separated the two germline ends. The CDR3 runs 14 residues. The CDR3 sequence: CASSMGLSPDTQYF. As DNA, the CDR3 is TGCGCCAGCAGCATGGGACTTTCCCCAGATACGCAGTATTTT.

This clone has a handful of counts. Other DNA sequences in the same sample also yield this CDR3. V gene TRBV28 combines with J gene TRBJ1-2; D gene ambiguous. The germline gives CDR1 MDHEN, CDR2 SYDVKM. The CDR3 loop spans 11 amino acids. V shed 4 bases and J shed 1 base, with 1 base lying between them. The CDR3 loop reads CASSYNYGYTF. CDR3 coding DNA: TGTGCCAGCAGTTATAACTATGGCTACACCTTC.

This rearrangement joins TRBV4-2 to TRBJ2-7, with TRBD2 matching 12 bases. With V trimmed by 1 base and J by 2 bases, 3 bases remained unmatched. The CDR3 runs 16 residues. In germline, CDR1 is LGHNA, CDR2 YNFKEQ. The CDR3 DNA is TGTGCCAGCAGCCAAGGACTAGCGGGAGACCCCTACGAGCAGTACTTC. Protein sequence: CASSQGLAGDPYEQYF.

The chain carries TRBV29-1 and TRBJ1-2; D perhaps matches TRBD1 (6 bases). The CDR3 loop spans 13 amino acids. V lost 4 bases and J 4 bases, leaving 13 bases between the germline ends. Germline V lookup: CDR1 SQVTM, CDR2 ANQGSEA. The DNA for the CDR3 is TGCAGCGTTGTGGCGGACAGACGCTATGGCTACACCTTC. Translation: CSVVADRRYGYTF.